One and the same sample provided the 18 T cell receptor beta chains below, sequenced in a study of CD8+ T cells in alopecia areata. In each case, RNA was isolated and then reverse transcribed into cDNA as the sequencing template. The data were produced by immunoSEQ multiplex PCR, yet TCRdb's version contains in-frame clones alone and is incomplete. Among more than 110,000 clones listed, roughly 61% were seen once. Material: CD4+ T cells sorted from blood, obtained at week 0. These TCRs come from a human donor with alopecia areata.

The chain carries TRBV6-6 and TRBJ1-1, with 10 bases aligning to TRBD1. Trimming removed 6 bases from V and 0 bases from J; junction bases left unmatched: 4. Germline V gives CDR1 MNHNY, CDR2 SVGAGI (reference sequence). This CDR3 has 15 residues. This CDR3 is CASSSGQGVNTEAFF. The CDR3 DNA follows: TGTGCCAGCAGCTCTGGACAGGGGGTGAACACTGAAGCTTTCTTT.

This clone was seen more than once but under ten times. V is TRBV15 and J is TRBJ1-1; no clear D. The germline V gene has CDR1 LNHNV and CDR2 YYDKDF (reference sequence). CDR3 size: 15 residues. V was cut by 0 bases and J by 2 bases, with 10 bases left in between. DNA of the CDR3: TGTGCCACCAGCAGAGATAGTGACATAAACACTGAAGCTTTCTTT. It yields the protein CATSRDSDINTEAFF. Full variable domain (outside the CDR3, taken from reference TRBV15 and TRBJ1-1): DAMVIQNPRYQVTQFGKPVTLSCSQTLNHNVMYWYQQKSSQAPKLLFHYYDKDFNNEADTPDNFQSRRPNTSFCFLDIRSPGLGDTAMYLCATSRDSDINTEAFFGQGTRLTVV.

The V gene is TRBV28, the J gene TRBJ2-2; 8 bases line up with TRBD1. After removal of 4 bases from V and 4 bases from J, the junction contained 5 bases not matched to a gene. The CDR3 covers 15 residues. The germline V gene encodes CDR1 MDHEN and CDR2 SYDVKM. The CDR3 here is CASSYPGGSTGELFF. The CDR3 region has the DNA TGTGCCAGCAGTTATCCAGGGGGCTCCACCGGGGAGCTGTTTTTT.

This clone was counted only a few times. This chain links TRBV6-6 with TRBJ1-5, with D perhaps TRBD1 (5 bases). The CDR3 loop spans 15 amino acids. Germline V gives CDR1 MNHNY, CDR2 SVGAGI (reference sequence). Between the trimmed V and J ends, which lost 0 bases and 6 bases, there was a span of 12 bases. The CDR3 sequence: CASSYSQGASQPQHF. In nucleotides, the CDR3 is TGTGCCAGCAGTTACTCGCAAGGGGCAAGTCAGCCCCAGCATTTT.

CDR3 DNA: TGTGCCAGCAGTTCCATGGCAGATACGCAGTATTTT. It yields the protein CASSSMADTQYF. This sequence joins TRBV27 and TRBJ2-3; no clear D gene. The CDR3 extends over 12 amino acids. Germline lookup yields CDR1 MNHEY and CDR2 SMNVEV (reference sequence). Trimming took off 4 bases at V and 4 bases at J, with 6 bases between the two ends.

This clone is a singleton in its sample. The CDR3: CAWSVWAGLAGLGDEQFF. The CDR3 nucleotides are TGTGCCTGGAGTGTATGGGCAGGGCTAGCGGGCCTAGGCGATGAGCAGTTCTTC. The gene calls are TRBV30 and TRBJ2-1; 8 nucleotides match TRBD2. The V gene end was trimmed by 0 bases and the J gene end by 8 bases; junction bases not matched to a gene: 18. Germline CDR1 is GTSNPN and CDR2 is SVGIG (reference sequence). The CDR3 length is 18 residues. The variable domain in full, with the rest retrieved from reference TRBV30 and TRBJ2-1, is SQTIHQWPATLVQPVGSPLSLECTVEGTSNPNLYWYRQAAGRGLQLLFYSVGIGQISSEVPQNLSASRPQDRQFILSSKKLLLSDSGFYLCAWSVWAGLAGLGDEQFFGPGTRLTVL.

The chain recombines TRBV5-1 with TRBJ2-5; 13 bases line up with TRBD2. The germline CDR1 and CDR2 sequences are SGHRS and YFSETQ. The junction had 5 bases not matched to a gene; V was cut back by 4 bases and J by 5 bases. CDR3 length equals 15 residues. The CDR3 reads CASSGGTSGAETQYF. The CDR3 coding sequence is TGCGCCAGCAGCGGGGGGACTAGCGGGGCTGAGACCCAGTACTTC. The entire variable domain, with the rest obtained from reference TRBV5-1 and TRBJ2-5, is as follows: KAGVTQTPRYLIKTRGQQVTLSCSPISGHRSVSWYQQTPGQGLQFLFEYFSETQRNKGNFPGRFSGRQFSNSRSEMNVSTLELGDSALYLCASSGGTSGAETQYFGPGTRLLVL.

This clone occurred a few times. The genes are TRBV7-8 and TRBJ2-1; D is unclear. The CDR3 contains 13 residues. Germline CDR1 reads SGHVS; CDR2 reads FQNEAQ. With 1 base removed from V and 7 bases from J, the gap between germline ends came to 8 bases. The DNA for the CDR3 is TGTGCCAGCAGCTTAGACTTGGGGAATGAGCAGTTCTTC. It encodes CASSLDLGNEQFF.

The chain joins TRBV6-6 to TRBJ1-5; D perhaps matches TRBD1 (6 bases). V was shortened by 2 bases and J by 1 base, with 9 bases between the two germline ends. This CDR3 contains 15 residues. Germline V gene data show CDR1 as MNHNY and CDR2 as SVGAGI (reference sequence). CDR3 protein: CASSYSQGSNQPQHF. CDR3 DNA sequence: TGTGCCAGCAGTTACAGTCAGGGGAGCAATCAGCCCCAGCATTTT.

The CDR3 bases are TGTGCCATCAGTGACCCACGAGGTGGGGATACGCAGTATTTT. Protein sequence: CAISDPRGGDTQYF. The chain carries TRBV10-3 and TRBJ2-3; D unclear. Germline V gene sequence: CDR1 ENHRY, CDR2 SYGVKD. The length of the CDR3 is 14 residues. Trimming pared 3 bases from V and 6 bases from J, leaving 13 bases between.

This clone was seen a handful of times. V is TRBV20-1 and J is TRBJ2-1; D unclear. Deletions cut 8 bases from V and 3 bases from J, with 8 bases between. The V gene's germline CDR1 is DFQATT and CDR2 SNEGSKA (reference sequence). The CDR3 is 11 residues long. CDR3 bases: TGCAGTACTCGACTCTACAATGAGCAGTTCTTC. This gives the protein CSTRLYNEQFF.

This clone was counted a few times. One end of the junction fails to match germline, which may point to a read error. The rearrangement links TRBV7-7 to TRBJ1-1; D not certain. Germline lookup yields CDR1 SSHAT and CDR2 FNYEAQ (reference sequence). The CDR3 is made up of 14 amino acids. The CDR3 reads CASSPINRNTEAFF. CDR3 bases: TGTGCTAGCAGCCCCATTAATAGGAACACTGAAGCTTTCTTT.

The CDR3 region is CASSQDTPAASGANVLTF. CDR3 sequence (DNA): TGCGCCAGCAGCCAAGATACTCCGGCGGCCTCTGGGGCCAACGTCCTGACTTTC. The genes are TRBV4-3 and TRBJ2-6; D ambiguous. The CDR3 extends over 18 amino acids. Germline V gene lookup returns CDR1 LGHNA and CDR2 YSLEER. The V end was cut by 0 bases, the J end by 0 bases, with 12 bases between.

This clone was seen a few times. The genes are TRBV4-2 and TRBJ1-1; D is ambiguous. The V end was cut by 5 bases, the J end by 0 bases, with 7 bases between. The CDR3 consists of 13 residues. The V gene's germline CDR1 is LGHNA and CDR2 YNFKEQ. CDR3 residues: CASSLGVNTEAFF. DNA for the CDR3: TGTGCCAGCAGCTTAGGAGTGAACACTGAAGCTTTCTTT.

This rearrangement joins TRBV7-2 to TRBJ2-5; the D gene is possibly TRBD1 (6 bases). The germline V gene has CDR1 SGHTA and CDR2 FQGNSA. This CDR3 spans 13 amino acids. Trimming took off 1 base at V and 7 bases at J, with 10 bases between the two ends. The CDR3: CASSLEGRGTQYF. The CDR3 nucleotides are TGTGCCAGCAGCTTAGAGGGCAGGGGGACCCAGTACTTC. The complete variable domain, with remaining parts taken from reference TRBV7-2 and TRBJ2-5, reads GAGVSQSPSNKVTEKGKDVELRCDPISGHTALYWYRQSLGQGLEFLIYFQGNSAPDKSGLPSDRFSAERTGGSVSTLTIQRTQQEDSAVYLCASSLEGRGTQYFGPGTRLLVL.

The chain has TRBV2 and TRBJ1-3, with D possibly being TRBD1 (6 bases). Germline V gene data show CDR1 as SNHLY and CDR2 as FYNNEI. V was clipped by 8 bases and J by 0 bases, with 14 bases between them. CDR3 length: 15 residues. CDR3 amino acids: CASSLGRGSGNTIYF. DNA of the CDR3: TGTGCCAGCTCTCTTGGCAGGGGCTCTGGAAACACCATATATTTT.

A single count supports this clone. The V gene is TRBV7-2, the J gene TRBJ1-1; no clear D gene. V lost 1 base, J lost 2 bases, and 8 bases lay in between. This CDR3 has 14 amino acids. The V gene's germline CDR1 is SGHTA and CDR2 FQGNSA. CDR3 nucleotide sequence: TGTGCCAGCAGCTTAGGGCAAGTAAACACTGAAGCTTTCTTT. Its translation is CASSLGQVNTEAFF.

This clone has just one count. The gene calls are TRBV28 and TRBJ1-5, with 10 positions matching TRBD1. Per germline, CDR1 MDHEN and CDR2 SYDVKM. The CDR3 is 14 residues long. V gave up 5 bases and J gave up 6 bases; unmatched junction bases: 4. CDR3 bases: TGTGCCAGCAGTCTCCGGGACAGGGGTCAGCCCCAGCATTTT. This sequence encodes CASSLRDRGQPQHF.